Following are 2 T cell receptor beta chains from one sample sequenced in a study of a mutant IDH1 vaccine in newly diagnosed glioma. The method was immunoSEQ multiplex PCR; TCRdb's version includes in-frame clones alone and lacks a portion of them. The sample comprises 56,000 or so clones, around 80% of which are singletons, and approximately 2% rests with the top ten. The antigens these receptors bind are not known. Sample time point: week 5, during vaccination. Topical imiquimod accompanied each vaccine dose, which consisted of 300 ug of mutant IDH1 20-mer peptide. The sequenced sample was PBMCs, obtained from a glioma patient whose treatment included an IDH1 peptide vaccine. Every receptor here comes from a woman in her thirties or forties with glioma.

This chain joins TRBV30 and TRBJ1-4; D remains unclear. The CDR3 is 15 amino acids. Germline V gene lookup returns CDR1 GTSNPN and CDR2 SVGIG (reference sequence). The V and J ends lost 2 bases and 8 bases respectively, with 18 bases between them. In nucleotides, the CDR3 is TGTGCCTGGAGTCCTACCTCCTCATTCGGGGAAAAACTGTTTTTT. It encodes CAWSPTSSFGEKLFF.

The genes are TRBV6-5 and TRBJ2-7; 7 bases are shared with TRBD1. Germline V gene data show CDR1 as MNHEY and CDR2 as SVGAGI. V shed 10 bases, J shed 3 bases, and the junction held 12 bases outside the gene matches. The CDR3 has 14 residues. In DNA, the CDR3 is TGTGCCACCACCCCGGACAGGTGGGTCTACGAGCAGTACTTC. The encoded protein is CATTPDRWVYEQYF.